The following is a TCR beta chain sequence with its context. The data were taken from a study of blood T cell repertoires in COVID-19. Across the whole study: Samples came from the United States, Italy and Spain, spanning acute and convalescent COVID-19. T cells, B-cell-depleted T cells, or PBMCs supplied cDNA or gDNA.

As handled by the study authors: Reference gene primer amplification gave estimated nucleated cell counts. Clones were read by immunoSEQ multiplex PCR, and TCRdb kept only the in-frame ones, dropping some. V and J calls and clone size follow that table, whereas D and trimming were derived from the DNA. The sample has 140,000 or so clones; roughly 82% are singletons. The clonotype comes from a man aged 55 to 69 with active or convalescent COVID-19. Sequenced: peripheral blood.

CDR3 protein: CARRGGIEETQYF. CDR3 nucleotide sequence: TGTGCCCGTCGGGGGGGGATTGAAGAGACCCAGTACTTC. The chain couples TRBV30 to TRBJ2-5, with TRBD2 matching over 8 bases. CDR1 is GTSNPN and CDR2 is SVGIG in the germline V gene (reference sequence). V dropped 8 bases and J dropped 3; count of bases not matched to a gene: 8. The CDR3 runs 13 residues.